These T cell receptor beta chains were read from a single sample in a study of cytomegalovirus exposure and HLA in healthy donors. Repertoires were generated with immunoSEQ multiplex PCR, while TCRdb's copy carries only in-frame clones and drops some. This table holds about 140,000 clones, around 80% found once. The sample comprised PBMCs. Receptor source: a man aged 30 to 45 in good health and CMV-seropositive. Each CDR3 is given with its conserved first and last residue. A D gene is named only where the DNA matches it firmly. Some rows have no size entry. The others give once, few or many, or a class for an expanded clone.

CDR3 DNA,CDR3 protein,J gene,V gene,D gene,clone size
TGTGCCAGCTCACCACCGGGCAGGGATACTCGGCTAGGGGGCTACACCTTC,CASSPPGRDTRLGGYTF,TRBJ1-2,TRBV18,NA,NA
TGTGCCAGCAGTGACCCTAAGTACGAGCAGTACTTC,CASSDPKYEQYF,TRBJ2-7,TRBV2,NA,few
TGCGCCAGCAGCTTGGACAGGGCTAGCAATCAGCCCCAGCATTTT,CASSLDRASNQPQHF,TRBJ1-5,TRBV5-1,NA,NA
TGTGCCTGGAGTCCAAACCACAGAAAGGCCCAGTACTTC,CAWSPNHRKAQYF,TRBJ2-5,TRBV30,NA,NA
TGTGCCAGCAGTTTAGGCAGGGGCCGAAGCAATCAGCCCCAGCATTTT,CASSLGRGRSNQPQHF,TRBJ1-5,TRBV28,NA,NA
TGTGCCAGCAGCCTGGGCCGACTAGCGGGGGACCAAGAGACCCAGTACTTC,CASSLGRLAGDQETQYF,TRBJ2-5,TRBV7-9,TRBD2,NA
TGTGCCAGCAGCCAAGCAACGGACAGATATGGCTACACCTTC,CASSQATDRYGYTF,TRBJ1-2,TRBV4-2,NA,NA
TGTGCCAGCAGCCCGGGACTAGCGGACACAGATACGCAGTATTTT,CASSPGLADTDTQYF,TRBJ2-3,TRBV13,TRBD2,once
TGTGCCAGCAGCTTAGGAGGTACAGGTTATAATTCACCCCTCCACTTT,CASSLGGTGYNSPLHF,TRBJ1-6,TRBV11-2,NA,NA
TGTGCCAGCAGCGCGGACAGCTATTTACGAGAGACCCAGTACTTC,CASSADSYLRETQYF,TRBJ2-5,TRBV9,NA,NA